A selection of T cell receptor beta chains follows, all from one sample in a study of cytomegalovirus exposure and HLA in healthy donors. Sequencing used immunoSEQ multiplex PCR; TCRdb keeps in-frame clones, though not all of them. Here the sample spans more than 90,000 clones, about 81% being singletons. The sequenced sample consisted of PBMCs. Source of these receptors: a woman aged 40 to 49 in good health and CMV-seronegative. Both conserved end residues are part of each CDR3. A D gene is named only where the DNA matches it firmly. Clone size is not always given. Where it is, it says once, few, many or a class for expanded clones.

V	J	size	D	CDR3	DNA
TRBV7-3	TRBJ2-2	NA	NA	CASSLNIFSGELFF	TGTGCCAGCAGCTTAAACATTTTCTCCGGGGAGCTGTTTTTT
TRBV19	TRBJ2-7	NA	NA	CASSPGSYEQYF	TGTGCCAGTAGCCCGGGCTCCTACGAGCAGTACTTC
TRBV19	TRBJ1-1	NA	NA	CASTSDGRDEAFF	TGTGCCAGTACCTCCGATGGGCGTGATGAAGCTTTCTTT
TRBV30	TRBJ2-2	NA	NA	CAWKLTPNTGELFF	TGTGCCTGGAAGCTTACTCCGAACACCGGGGAGCTGTTTTTT
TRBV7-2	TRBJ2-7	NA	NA	CASSPQRSSYEQYF	TGTGCCAGCAGCCCCCAGAGGAGCTCCTACGAGCAGTACTTC
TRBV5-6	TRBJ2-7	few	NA	CASSSGTGAYEQYF	TGTGCCAGCAGCTCCGGGACTGGCGCCTACGAGCAGTACTTC
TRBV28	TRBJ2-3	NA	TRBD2	CASSRSGGISTDTQYF	TGTGCCAGCAGTCGGTCGGGGGGGATTAGCACAGATACGCAGTATTTT
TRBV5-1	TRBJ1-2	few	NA	CASSLVGAEGYTF	TGCGCCAGCAGCTTGGTTGGGGCAGAAGGCTACACCTTC
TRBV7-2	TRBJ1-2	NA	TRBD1	CASSSPLGTVGYTF	TGTGCCAGCAGCTCACCCCTTGGGACAGTTGGCTACACCTTC
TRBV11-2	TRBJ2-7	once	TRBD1	CASSLEGQGAIEQYF	TGTGCCAGCAGCTTAGAAGGACAGGGGGCCATCGAGCAGTACTTC
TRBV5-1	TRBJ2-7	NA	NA	CASSLTLAYEQYF	TGCGCCAGCAGTCTGACCCTAGCCTACGAGCAGTACTTC
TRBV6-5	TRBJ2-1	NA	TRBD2	CASSLLAGVPGEQFF	TGTGCCAGCAGCCTACTAGCGGGAGTCCCCGGGGAGCAGTTCTTC
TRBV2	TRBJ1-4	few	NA	CASSGGQEKLFF	TGTGCCAGCAGTGGAGGACAGGAAAAACTGTTTTTT
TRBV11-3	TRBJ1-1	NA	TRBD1	CASSSGTGWKSTEAFF	TGTGCCAGCAGTTCCGGGACAGGGTGGAAGAGCACTGAAGCTTTCTTT
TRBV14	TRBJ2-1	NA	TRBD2	CASSLGTSRNNEQFF	TGTGCCAGCAGCCTCGGGACTAGCAGAAACAATGAGCAGTTCTTC
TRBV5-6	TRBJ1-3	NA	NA	CASSLELGTYSGNTIYF	TGTGCCAGCAGCTTGGAGTTGGGCACCTACTCTGGAAACACCATATATTTT
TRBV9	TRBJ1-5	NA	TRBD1	CASSGGTGNNQPQHF	TGTGCCAGCAGCGGGGGGACAGGGAATAATCAGCCCCAGCATTTT
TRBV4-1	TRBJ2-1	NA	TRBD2	CASSQVPSGTYNEQFF	TGCGCCAGCAGCCAAGTCCCTAGCGGAACCTACAATGAGCAGTTCTTC
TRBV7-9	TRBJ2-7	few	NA	CSTGDGSYEQYF	TGTTCCACCGGAGACGGCTCCTACGAGCAGTACTTC
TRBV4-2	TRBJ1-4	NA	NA	CASSQGNRANEKLFF	TGTGCCAGCAGCCAAGGGAATCGGGCTAATGAAAAACTGTTTTTT
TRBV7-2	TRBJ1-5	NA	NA	CASSLEVQGNQPQHF	TGTGCCAGCAGCTTAGAGGTCCAGGGCAATCAGCCCCAGCATTTT
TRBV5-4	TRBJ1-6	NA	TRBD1	CASSFGDRDNSPLHF	TGTGCCAGCAGCTTTGGGGACAGGGACAATTCACCCCTCCACTTT
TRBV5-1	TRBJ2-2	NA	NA	CASSLDGSFGGELFF	TGCGCCAGCAGCTTGGACGGTAGTTTTGGCGGGGAGCTGTTTTTT
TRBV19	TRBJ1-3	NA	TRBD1	CASTAPRDRAGNTIYF	TGTGCCAGTACCGCTCCCCGGGACAGAGCTGGAAACACCATATATTTT
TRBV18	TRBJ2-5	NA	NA	CASSPPGGRQETQYF	TGTGCCAGCTCACCACCGGGGGGGCGCCAAGAGACCCAGTACTTC
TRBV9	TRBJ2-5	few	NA	CASSTPKGGGQETQYF	TGTGCCAGCAGTACGCCGAAGGGGGGGGGACAAGAGACCCAGTACTTC
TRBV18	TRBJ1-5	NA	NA	CASSPSGNQPQHF	TGTGCCAGCTCACCAAGCGGCAATCAGCCCCAGCATTTT
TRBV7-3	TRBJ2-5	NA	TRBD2	CASSRIAGGGETQYF	TGTGCCAGCAGCCGTATAGCGGGAGGAGGAGAGACCCAGTACTTC
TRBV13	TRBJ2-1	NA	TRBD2	CASSFRTSGGYNEQFF	TGTGCCAGCAGCTTCAGGACTAGCGGGGGTTACAATGAGCAGTTCTTC
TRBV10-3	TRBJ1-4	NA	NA	CAISGGQKLFF	TGTGCCATCAGTGGCGGACAGAAACTGTTTTTT
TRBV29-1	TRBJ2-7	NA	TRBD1	CSGGQPPYEQYF	TGCAGCGGGGGACAGCCGCCCTACGAGCAGTACTTC
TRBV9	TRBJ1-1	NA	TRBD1	CASSVGQGNTEAFF	TGTGCCAGCAGCGTAGGACAGGGGAACACTGAAGCTTTCTTT
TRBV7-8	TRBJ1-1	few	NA	CASSPGLAGNTEAFF	TGTGCCAGCAGCCCCGGCCTGGCAGGGAACACTGAAGCTTTCTTT
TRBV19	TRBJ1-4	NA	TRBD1	CASWDRGRDEKLFF	TGTGCCAGTTGGGACAGGGGGCGCGATGAAAAACTGTTTTTT
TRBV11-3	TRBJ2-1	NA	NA	CASSPGTPPYNEQFF	TGTGCCAGCAGCCCCGGGACTCCCCCCTACAATGAGCAGTTCTTC
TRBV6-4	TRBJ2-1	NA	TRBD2	CASPRSGRLAEWFYNEQFF	TGTGCCAGCCCCCGATCAGGAAGACTAGCGGAGTGGTTCTACAATGAGCAGTTCTTC
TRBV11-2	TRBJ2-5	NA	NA	CASSSTGRMETQYF	TGTGCCAGCAGCTCCACGGGGAGGATGGAGACCCAGTACTTC
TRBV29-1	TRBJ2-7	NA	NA	CSVGETYEQYF	TGCAGCGTTGGCGAGACCTACGAGCAGTACTTC
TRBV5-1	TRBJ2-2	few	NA	CASTLRVSNTGELFF	TGCGCCAGCACACTCAGGGTTTCGAACACCGGGGAGCTGTTTTTT
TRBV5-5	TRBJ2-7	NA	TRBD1	CASSLAGQGTYEQYF	TGTGCCAGCAGCTTGGCGGGACAGGGAACCTACGAGCAGTACTTC
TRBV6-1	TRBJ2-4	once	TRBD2	CASSGGLAGVGTKNIQYF	TGTGCCAGCAGTGGGGGACTAGCGGGAGTTGGGACCAAAAACATTCAGTACTTC
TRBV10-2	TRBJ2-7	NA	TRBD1	CASREPGQGPSYEQYF	TGCGCCAGCAGGGAGCCTGGACAGGGTCCTTCCTACGAGCAGTACTTC